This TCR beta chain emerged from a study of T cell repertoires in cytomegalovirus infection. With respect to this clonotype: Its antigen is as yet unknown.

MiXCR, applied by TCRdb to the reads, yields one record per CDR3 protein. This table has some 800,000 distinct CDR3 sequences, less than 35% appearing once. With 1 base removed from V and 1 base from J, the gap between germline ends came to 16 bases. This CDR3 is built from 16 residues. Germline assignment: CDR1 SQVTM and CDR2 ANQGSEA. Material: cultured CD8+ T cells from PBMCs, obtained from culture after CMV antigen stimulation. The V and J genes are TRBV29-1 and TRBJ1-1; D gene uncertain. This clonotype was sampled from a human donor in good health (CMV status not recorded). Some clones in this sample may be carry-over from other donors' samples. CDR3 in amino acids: CSVEGGDLPRNTEAFF. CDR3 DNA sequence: TGCAGCGTTGAAGGGGGAGACTTGCCTAGGAACACTGAAGCTTTCTTT.